This T cell receptor beta chain is drawn from a study of blood T cell repertoires in COVID-19. Overall study: Donors in the United States, Italy and Spain gave samples during acute or convalescent COVID-19. Sources were T cells, B-cell-depleted T cells, or PBMCs; the material itself was cDNA or gDNA.

Trimming removed 5 bases at V and 0 bases at J, with 11 bases between. This CDR3 contains 15 residues. Germline CDR1 reads LGHDT; CDR2 reads YNNKEL (reference sequence). Per the original methods: Reference gene primer amplification in the assay estimated nucleated cell counts. The assay was immunoSEQ multiplex PCR, and TCRdb's table has in-frame clones only and misses some. V and J calls plus clone size are reproduced from that table; the DNA served to infer D and trimming. Of 400,000 to 450,000 clones in the sample, 70% to 90% were seen once. The V and J genes are TRBV3-1 (or the pseudogene TRBV3-2) and TRBJ2-1, with D maybe TRBD1 (6 bases). The receptor was isolated from a woman aged 25 to 39 with active or convalescent COVID-19. Sequencing was carried out using peripheral blood. Here the CDR3 reads CASSFRQDSYNEQFF. The DNA of the CDR3 is TGTGCCAGCAGCTTCCGACAGGACTCCTACAATGAGCAGTTCTTC.